The 13 T cell receptor beta chains below were found in one sample sequenced in a study of post-analysis software for immune sequencing data. Study conclusions and caveats: Included in a set of about 5 TRBV segments more frequent in patients than controls were TRBV5-6, TRBV5-1 and TRBV20-1.

Unique molecular identifiers tagged the TCR beta cDNA libraries. One entry per CDR3 protein results from TCRdb running MiXCR on the PCR reads. The table records approximately 400,000 distinct CDR3 sequences, less than 40% of them present only once. For these TCRs, the target antigens are not known. Sequenced material: blood. Receptor source: a girl aged 5-17 years with multiple sclerosis.

J is TRBJ1-1 and V is TRBV6-1; the D gene is possibly TRBD1 (5 bases). V dropped 3 bases and J dropped 1 base, with 6 bases sitting between them. The CDR3 consists of 13 residues. Germline V gene data show CDR1 as MNHNS and CDR2 as SASEGT. CDR3 coding DNA: TGTGCCAGCAGTGACGGGGCGAACACTGAAGCTTTCTTT. As protein: CASSDGANTEAFF.

The J gene is TRBJ2-1, the V gene TRBV7-9, with TRBD2 identical over 9 bases. The CDR3 sequence is 16 residues long. The V and J ends lost 1 base and 7 bases, in that order; junction bases with no gene match: 8. Germline CDR1 SEHNR, CDR2 FQNEAQ (reference sequence). As DNA, the CDR3 is TGTGCCAGCAGCTTAGGATCGGGACTAGCCCGTAATGAGCAGTTCTTC. Its protein product is CASSLGSGLARNEQFF. Looking up the rest from reference TRBV7-9 and TRBJ2-1 gives the full variable domain: DTGVSQNPRHKITKRGQNVTFRCDPISEHNRLYWYRQTLGQGPEFLTYFQNEAQLEKSRLLSDRFSAERPKGSFSTLEIQRTEQGDSAMYLCASSLGSGLARNEQFFGPGTRLTVL.

This chain uses TRBV18 with TRBJ2-7, with TRBD1 identical over 12 bases. With V trimmed by 4 bases and J by 4 bases, 8 bases remained unmatched. CDR3 length equals 16 residues. CDR1 and CDR2 (germline): KGHSH, LQKENI. Here the CDR3 DNA reads TGTGCCAGCTCACTCCCCGGGACAGGGGGCACTTACGAGCAGTACTTC. Protein: CASSLPGTGGTYEQYF.

The table lists this clonotype with a count of one. This chain joins TRBV5-6 and TRBJ1-6, with D hard to call. CDR1 is SGHDT and CDR2 is YYEEEE in the germline V gene. This CDR3 comprises 15 residues. The V and J ends lost 5 bases and 9 bases respectively, with 18 bases between them. The CDR3 loop is CASSFRRSRGSPLHF. Here the CDR3 DNA reads TGTGCCAGCAGTTTCCGAAGGTCCCGGGGTTCACCCCTCCACTTT.

Written as DNA, the CDR3 is TGTGCCAGCAGCCGGGACACTAGAGCTGAAGCTTTCTTT. Encoded protein: CASSRDTRAEAFF. The chain employs TRBV5-6 and TRBJ1-1; perhaps TRBD1 as D (6 bases). V was cut by 4 bases and J by 6 bases, with 13 bases left in between. The CDR3 runs 13 residues. CDR1 is SGHDT and CDR2 is YYEEEE in the germline V gene.

This chain joins TRBV21-1 and TRBJ1-2; the table assigns TRBD1, which was not confirmed against the DNA. TRBV21-1 is reported as a pseudogene. This CDR3 contains 14 residues. The CDR3 coding sequence is TGTGCCAGCAGCAAAGTCAGGGGCGGCTATGGCTACACCTTC. It is translated as CASSKVRGGYGYTF.

The V gene is TRBV12-3 or TRBV12-4, the J gene TRBJ2-7; TRBD2 matches at 8 bases. The trim removed 6 bases at V and 0 bases at J, leaving 7 bases unmatched. The CDR3 sequence is 15 residues long. The CDR3 bases are TGTGCCAGCAGCCGGACTAGCCCATACTCCTACGAGCAGTACTTC. It yields the protein CASSRTSPYSYEQYF.

This clonotype turned up a few times. V and J are TRBV9 and TRBJ2-1, with TRBD2 matching 7 bases. Looked up from germline, CDR1 is SGDLS and CDR2 is YYNGEE. The CDR3 is made up of 15 amino acids. V shed 2 bases, J shed 2 bases, and the junction held 4 bases outside the gene matches. CDR3 in amino acids: CASSVSGGPYNEQFF. In DNA, the CDR3 is TGTGCCAGCAGCGTGTCGGGGGGACCCTACAATGAGCAGTTCTTC.

The sample holds one count of this clonotype. This chain uses TRBV6-1 with TRBJ1-5; no reliable D call. The CDR3 consists of 18 residues. Germline V gives CDR1 MNHNS, CDR2 SASEGT. Trimming pared 2 bases from V and 7 bases from J, leaving 24 bases between. CDR3 DNA: TGTGCCAGCAGTGAAATCGTGGCCAGGAAAGACCTAAGGCAGCCCCAGCATTTT. Residues: CASSEIVARKDLRQPQHF.

CDR3 in amino acids: CASSHTGTGNTIYF. In DNA, the CDR3 is TGTGCCAGCAGCCATACAGGGACCGGAAACACCATATATTTT. This chain joins TRBV12-3 or TRBV12-4 and TRBJ1-3; D possibly corresponds to TRBD1 (6 bases). The V gene lost 6 bases and the J gene lost 4 bases, with 13 bases spanning the gap. The CDR3 totals 14 residues.

This clonotype was recorded a few times. This chain joins TRBV3-1 and TRBJ2-2, with TRBD2 as a possible D gene (6 bases). Germline values: CDR1 LGHDT, CDR2 YNNKEL (reference sequence). This CDR3 has 14 residues. V was shortened by 8 bases and J by 5 bases, with 15 bases between the two germline ends. The CDR3 DNA sequence: TGTGCCAGCTCCCGGGGGTTCGAAACCGGGGAGCTGTTTTTT. Its translation: CASSRGFETGELFF.

The chain joins TRBV11-2 to TRBJ1-2, with TRBD1 matching 7 bases. There are 15 residues in the CDR3. The junction had 7 bases not matched to a gene; V was cut back by 3 bases and J by 3 bases. The germline gives CDR1 SGHAT, CDR2 FQNNGV. The CDR3: CASSFDRDYYYGYTF. In nucleotides, the CDR3 is TGTGCCAGCAGCTTTGACAGGGATTACTACTATGGCTACACCTTC.

The table lists this clonotype with a few counts. V usage is TRBV5-6 and J usage is TRBJ2-7, with unresolved D. Between the trimmed V and J ends, which lost 1 base and 5 bases, there was a span of 4 bases. CDR1 and CDR2 from the germline V gene are SGHDT and YYEEEE. The CDR3 spans 11 residues. CDR3 region: CASSLRNEQYF. DNA for the CDR3: TGTGCCAGCAGCTTGCGAAACGAGCAGTACTTC.